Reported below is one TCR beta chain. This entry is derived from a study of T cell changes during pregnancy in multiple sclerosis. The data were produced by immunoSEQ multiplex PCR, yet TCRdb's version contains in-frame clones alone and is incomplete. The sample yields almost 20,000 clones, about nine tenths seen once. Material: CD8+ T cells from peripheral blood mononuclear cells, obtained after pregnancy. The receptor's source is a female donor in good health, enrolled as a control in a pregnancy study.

The CDR3 region is CAIEPGLAVQETQYF. In DNA form, the CDR3 reads TGTGCCATCGAACCGGGACTAGCGGTACAAGAGACCCAGTACTTC. The chain has TRBV28 and TRBJ2-5; 11 bases match TRBD2. The CDR3 loop spans 15 amino acids. Germline V CDR1 and CDR2: MDHEN, SYDVKM. Germline trimming cut 10 bases from V and 2 bases from J; bases unmatched to any gene: 9.